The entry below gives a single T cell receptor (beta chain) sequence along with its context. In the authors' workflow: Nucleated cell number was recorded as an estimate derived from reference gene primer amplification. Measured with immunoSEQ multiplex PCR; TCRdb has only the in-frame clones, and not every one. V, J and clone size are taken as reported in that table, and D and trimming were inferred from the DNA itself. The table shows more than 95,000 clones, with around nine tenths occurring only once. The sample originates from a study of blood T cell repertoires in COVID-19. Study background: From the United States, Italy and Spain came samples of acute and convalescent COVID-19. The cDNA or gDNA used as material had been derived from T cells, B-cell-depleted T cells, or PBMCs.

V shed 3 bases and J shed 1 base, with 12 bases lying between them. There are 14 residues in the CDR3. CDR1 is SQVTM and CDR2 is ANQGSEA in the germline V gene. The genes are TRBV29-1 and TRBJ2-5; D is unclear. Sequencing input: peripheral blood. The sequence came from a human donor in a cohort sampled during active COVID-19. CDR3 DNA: TGCAGCGTTGAGCCAGGTTACTCCCAAGAGACCCAGTACTTC. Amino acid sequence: CSVEPGYSQETQYF. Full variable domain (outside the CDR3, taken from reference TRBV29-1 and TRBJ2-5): SAVISQKPSRDICQRGTSLTIQCQVDSQVTMMFWYRQQPGQSLTLIATANQGSEATYESGFVIDKFPISRPNLTFSTLTVSNMSPEDSSIYLCSVEPGYSQETQYFGPGTRLLVL.